The T cell receptor beta chain under discussion was sequenced for a study of blood T cell repertoires in COVID-19. Study-wide background: There were acute and convalescent COVID-19 samples, and they came from the United States, Italy and Spain. T cells, B-cell-depleted T cells, or PBMCs supplied cDNA or gDNA.

How the authors handled the data: Reference gene primers were amplified, and this amplification served to estimate nucleated cell counts. Sequencing used immunoSEQ multiplex PCR; TCRdb keeps in-frame clones, though not all of them. From that table come the V and J calls and clone size; the DNA was used to work out D and trimming. The sample holds approximately 30,000 clones, 85% seen once. The CDR3 has 15 residues. Germline-derived CDR1 and CDR2 are WSHSY and SAAADI. The V segment lost 5 bases and the J segment 7 bases; nucleotides outside the gene matches: 9. The TCR originated in a human donor with acute or convalescent COVID-19. The donor label of this sample is uncertain. The chain is built from TRBV10-2 and TRBJ1-2; 11 bases are a match to TRBD1. Source material: peripheral blood. In nucleotides, the CDR3 is TGCGCCAGCAGTTTAGGCGGACAGGGGGCTTCTGGCTACACCTTC. Its protein is CASSLGGQGASGYTF.